The 13 T cell receptor beta chains reported below all come from one sample, sequenced in a study of blood T cell repertoires in COVID-19. Assay used: immunoSEQ multiplex PCR; TCRdb lists only in-frame clones, some missing. The data show fewer than 350,000 clones, with approximately 90% seen just once and 2.3% held by the top ten. The material sequenced was PBMCs or T cells enriched from blood (not recorded which). These receptors were obtained from a woman aged 40 to 50 with acute COVID-19.

The chain links TRBV19 to TRBJ1-1; 11 bases are shared with TRBD1. In germline, CDR1 is LNHDA, CDR2 SQIVND (reference sequence). V was pared by 4 bases and J by 5 bases, with 12 bases of the junction left unmatched. This CDR3 is 17 amino acids long. CDR3 sequence: CASSTTRTGGAGTEAFF. The CDR3 DNA sequence: TGTGCCAGTAGTACAACCCGGACAGGGGGCGCGGGTACTGAAGCTTTCTTT.

The chain is built from TRBV5-5 and TRBJ1-2; TRBD1 aligns across 7 bases. Germline V CDR1 and CDR2: SGHKS, YYEKEE (reference sequence). The CDR3 loop spans 14 amino acids. The V segment lost 5 bases and the J segment 5 bases; nucleotides outside the gene matches: 9. The CDR3 DNA reads TGTGCCAGCAGTATTCGGGACAGAGGGTATGGCTACACCTTC. It is translated as CASSIRDRGYGYTF.

This chain joins TRBV21-1 and TRBJ1-2; no DNA check was done on the table's D call, TRBD1. TRBV21-1 is a pseudogene segment. The CDR3 sequence is 19 residues long. CDR3 loop: CASRHEGPRGTGRRYGYTF. The CDR3 bases are TGTGCCAGCAGACACGAAGGTCCCCGGGGGACAGGTCGTAGGTATGGCTACACCTTC.

This clone was counted once. The rearrangement joins TRBV6-5 to TRBJ1-2; no reliable D call. The germline gives CDR1 MNHEY, CDR2 SVGAGI. The V end was cut by 7 bases, the J end by 3 bases, with 15 bases between. The CDR3 contains 14 residues. The CDR3 is CASTDRPGDYGYTF. CDR3 sequence (DNA): TGTGCCAGCACCGACCGACCGGGAGACTATGGCTACACCTTC.

As regards this clone: As the CDR3 is not closed by the conserved phenylalanine or tryptophan, this likely results from a read error. It is unclear where the CDR3 begins or ends on the DNA, so no DNA is shown, and the CDR3 is as TCRdb lists it. The V gene is TRBV1, the J gene TRBJ1-4; no check of the table's D call, TRBD1, against the DNA was made. TRBV1 is a recognized pseudogene. The CDR3 is 22 amino acids in total, end residues counted. The CDR3 loop is CTSSQDEYRGQLPPAIWMGVSI.

Comment on this clone: Other DNA variants within this sample encode the same CDR3. The J gene is TRBJ1-5, the V gene TRBV19; D ambiguous. Germline CDR1 and CDR2: LNHDA and SQIVND (reference sequence). The CDR3 consists of 14 residues. The V end was cut by 3 bases, the J end by 7 bases, with 13 bases between. CDR3: CASSIGGAGQPQHF. CDR3 nucleotides: TGTGCCAGTAGTATTGGAGGCGCCGGGCAGCCCCAGCATTTT.

J is TRBJ1-1 and V is TRBV11-3; D gene ambiguous. Between the trimmed V and J ends, which lost 5 bases and 10 bases, there was a span of 14 bases. Germline CDR1 is SGHNT and CDR2 is YENEEA. The CDR3 runs to 12 residues. The CDR3 spells CASSGSGEGAFF. The CDR3 DNA reads as TGTGCCAGCAGCGGCTCGGGAGAGGGAGCTTTCTTT. Together with reference TRBV11-3 and TRBJ1-1, the CDR3 gives the full variable domain: EAGVVQSPRYKIIEKKQPVAFWCNPISGHNTLYWYLQNLGQGPELLIRYENEEAVDDSQLPKDRFSAERLKGVDSTLKIQPAELGDSAVYLCASSGSGEGAFFGQGTRLTVV.

The chain couples TRBV6-5 to TRBJ1-5; no firm D call. The CDR3 contains 12 residues. Germline CDR1 MNHEY, CDR2 SVGAGI. Trimming removed 6 bases at V and 0 bases at J, with 3 bases between. The CDR3 sequence is CASRSSNQPQHF. Here the CDR3 DNA reads TGTGCCAGCAGGAGTAGCAATCAGCCCCAGCATTTT.

This sequence joins TRBV7-9 and TRBJ1-2; no reliable D call. V lost 5 bases and J lost 7, with 17 bases in between. This CDR3 is 14 amino acids long. Looked up from germline, CDR1 is SEHNR and CDR2 is FQNEAQ (reference sequence). The chain's CDR3 is CASSTYTESGGYTF. CDR3 DNA: TGTGCCAGCAGCACATACACGGAAAGCGGTGGCTACACCTTC.

This chain's CDR3 is CASSTPTGDTQYF. The DNA for the CDR3 is TGTGCCAGCAGTACTCCGACAGGAGATACGCAGTATTTT. The chain couples TRBV6-5 to TRBJ2-3, with D perhaps matching TRBD1 (6 bases). The CDR3 consists of 13 residues. Between the trimmed V and J ends, which lost 5 bases and 5 bases, there was a span of 11 bases. Germline lookup yields CDR1 MNHEY and CDR2 SVGAGI.

J is TRBJ2-3 and V is TRBV7-9; no reliable D call. Looked up from germline, CDR1 is SEHNR and CDR2 is FQNEAQ (reference sequence). There are 13 residues in the CDR3. V lost 2 bases and J lost 2, with 5 bases in between. CDR3 amino acids: CASSLTTTDTQYF. DNA of the CDR3: TGTGCCAGCAGCTTAACTACCACAGATACGCAGTATTTT.

The chain uses TRBV18 and TRBJ2-2; 8 bases match TRBD2. The V segment lost 3 bases and the J segment 6 bases; nucleotides outside the gene matches: 3. The CDR3 has 14 amino acids. Per the germline V gene, CDR1 is KGHSH and CDR2 is LQKENI. For the CDR3, the DNA is TGTGCCAGCTCACCCGCACTAGCGGCCGGGGAGCTGTTTTTT. This translates into CASSPALAAGELFF.

The V and J genes are TRBV12-3 or TRBV12-4 and TRBJ1-2, with TRBD1 matching 9 bases. The junction had 5 bases not matched to a gene; V was cut back by 5 bases and J by 7 bases. This CDR3 spans 13 amino acids. For the CDR3, the DNA is TGTGCCAGCAGTCTACAGGGGGCGGGTGGCTACACCTTC. It codes for CASSLQGAGGYTF.